The sequence of this T cell receptor (beta chain) was determined in a study of vaccination and CD4 T cells after COVID-19 (dated by TCRdb to between 2021 and 2024). Notes on the research overall: Convalescent patients had a positive SARS-CoV-2 result on nasal swab PCR, and of these patients, some ten had mild disease and one had severe disease. In the convalescent cohort there were six males and four females, among whom were two Hispanic individuals, seven Caucasians, two Asians and one multiracial person. Two doses of either the Pfizer-BioNTech BNT162b2 vaccine (n=8) or the Moderna mRNA-1273 vaccine (n=2) were administered to participants. Post-COVID blood samples were collected from convalescent patients a median of approximately 100 days after diagnosis, with a range of about 30 to 161 days. Post-vaccine blood samples were taken a median of 72 days after the second vaccine dose, with a range of 14 to 241 days. For stimulating the cultures, overlapping spike peptide pools were used, derived from SARS-CoV-2 as well as from the common cold coronaviruses HCoV-NL63, HCoV-OC43 and HCoV-229E. Control cultures received a CEFX viral epitope pool as the positive control, an HIV-1 Nef peptide pool as the negative control, or no peptide. In 10 COVID-19 convalescent patients and a few infection-naive healthy vaccine recipients, researchers compared the spike-specific CD4+ TCR repertoire from before mRNA vaccination with the repertoire from after. Study-wide findings and limitations: The median number of SARS-CoV-2-reactive clonotypes rose from fewer than 25 after infection to some 40 after vaccination, but the change was not significant. Among convalescent patients, a median roughly 90% of the SARS-CoV-2-reactive clones seen after vaccination appeared only after vaccination, which suggests priming specific to the vaccine. Nearly all vaccine-specific clones in convalescent patients (304 of 307) were mono-reactive for SARS-CoV-2 spike rather than cross-reactive with common cold coronaviruses. The number of convalescent patients in the study was relatively small, and the study did not examine early timepoints following natural infection.

The label giving this sample's treatment or condition can be read as: roughly ten-day PBMC culture with coronavirus spike peptide pools or control peptides (ViraFEST assay). To expand antigen-specific T cells with peptide pools and then pick out the expanded clonotypes through TCR sequencing, the study relied on the ViraFEST assay. Positive SARS-CoV-2 PCR tests in the convalescent patients dated from March to December 2020, before Alpha, Beta and Delta variants emerged in the United States. Each well held 2 million to 2.5 million PBMCs cultured with around 9 ug/ml peptide pools in IMDM containing 5% human AB serum and roughly 10 IU/ml IL-2. On days 3 and 7, half of the culture medium was replaced with fresh IL-2-containing medium. After 10 days of culture, CD4+ T cells were isolated by negative selection using the EasySep CD4+ T cell isolation kit. PBMCs were separated from whole blood using Ficoll-Paque Plus gradient centrifugation and then either used fresh or cryopreserved at -140C. Triplicate wells were generally used for each culture condition.

CDR1 and CDR2, looked up from the germline V gene, are SGHDN and FVKESK. The CDR3 runs 16 amino acids, cysteine and phenylalanine included. Here the CDR3 DNA is all that survives: 48 bases in frame from base 1. V gives up 4 bases and J gives up 8 bases, and the segment between their germline ends measures 18 bases. A remark on this clonotype: Its recognized antigen is unknown. No base quality values were provided; no much bigger clone lies one nucleotide off.

The library came from PCR. At the Johns Hopkins FTIC core, DNA from the cultured CD4+ T cells underwent TCR sequencing with the Oncomine TCR Beta short-read assay. The QIAamp micro DNA kit was used to extract genomic DNA from the cultured CD4+ T cells. The Oncomine TCR Beta libraries from cultured CD4+ T cells were pooled using unique dual indexes and then sequenced on an Illumina iSeq 100. The study's own analysis went as follows. Non-productive sequences were removed, and CDR3s that did not start with C, did not end with F or W, or were shorter than 7 amino acids were discarded. The MANAFEST web application identified antigen-specific clonotypes by comparing peptide-stimulated wells against reference wells and other culture wells. To be called positive, a clone needed an FDR below 0.05, an odds ratio above 5, and a productive frequency above 0.1% in at least two of three replicate wells. A clonotype was classed as cross-reactive if the clonotype showed significant expansion both in SARS-CoV-2 spike wells and in at least one common cold coronavirus spike condition. Using R version 3.6.1, CDR3 homology was evaluated through Levenshtein distances (stringdist) along with unrooted phylogenetic trees (ape). TCRdb trimmed the raw reads at Q25, called clones with MiXCR and kept productive beta chains. Merged by CDR3 protein, the rows form single entries marked with the most common genes and DNA. V and J calls and clone size were set by TCRdb, not the authors. The sample table contains 13,000 to 15,000 distinct CDR3 sequences; only one count was recorded for 50% to 55% of them. Of the sample, 10% to 15% is held by the ten largest clones.

The sequence was obtained from a human donor who had recovered from COVID-19. Source material: CD4+ T cells from blood, cultured in vitro. The chain was built from TRBV14 and TRBJ1-6; the D segment could be TRBD1, given 5 matching bases. The CDR3 protein: CASSRRVSGVHSPLHF. DNA sequence: TGTGCCAGCAGCCGACGGGTGTCGGGGGTGCATTCACCCCTCCACTTT.